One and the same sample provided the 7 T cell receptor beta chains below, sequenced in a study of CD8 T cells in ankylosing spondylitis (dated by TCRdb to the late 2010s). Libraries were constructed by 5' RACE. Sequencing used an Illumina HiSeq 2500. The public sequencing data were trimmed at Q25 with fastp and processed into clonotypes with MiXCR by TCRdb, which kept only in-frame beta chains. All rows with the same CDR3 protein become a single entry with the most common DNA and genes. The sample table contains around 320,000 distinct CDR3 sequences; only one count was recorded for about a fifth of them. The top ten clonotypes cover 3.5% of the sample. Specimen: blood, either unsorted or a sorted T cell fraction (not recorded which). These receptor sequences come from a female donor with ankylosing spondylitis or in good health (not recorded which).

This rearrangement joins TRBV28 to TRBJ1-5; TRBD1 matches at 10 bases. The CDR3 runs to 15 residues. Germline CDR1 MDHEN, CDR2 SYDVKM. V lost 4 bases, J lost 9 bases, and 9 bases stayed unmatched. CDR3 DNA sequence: TGTGCCAGCAGTTCGGCGACAGGGGGCGTTAGGCCCCAGCATTTT. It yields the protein CASSSATGGVRPQHF.

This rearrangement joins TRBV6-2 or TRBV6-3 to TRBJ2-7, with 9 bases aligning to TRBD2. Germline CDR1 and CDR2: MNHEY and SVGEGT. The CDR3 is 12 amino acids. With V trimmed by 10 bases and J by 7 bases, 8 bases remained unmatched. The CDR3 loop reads CATSGVTREQYF. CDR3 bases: TGTGCCACTAGCGGGGTCACCCGAGAGCAGTACTTC.

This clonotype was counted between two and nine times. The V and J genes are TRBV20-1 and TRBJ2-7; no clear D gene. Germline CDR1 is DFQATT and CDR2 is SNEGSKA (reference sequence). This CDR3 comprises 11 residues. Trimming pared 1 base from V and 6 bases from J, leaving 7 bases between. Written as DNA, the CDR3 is TGCAGTGCTAGAGTTAAGGGCGAGCAGTACTTC. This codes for CSARVKGEQYF.

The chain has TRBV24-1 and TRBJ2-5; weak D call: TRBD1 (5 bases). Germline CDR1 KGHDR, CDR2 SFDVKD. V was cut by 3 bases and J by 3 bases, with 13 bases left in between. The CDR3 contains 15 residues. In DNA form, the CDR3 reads TGTGCCACCAGTGATAGGGGCAGGGTCGAAGAGACCCAGTACTTC. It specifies CATSDRGRVEETQYF.

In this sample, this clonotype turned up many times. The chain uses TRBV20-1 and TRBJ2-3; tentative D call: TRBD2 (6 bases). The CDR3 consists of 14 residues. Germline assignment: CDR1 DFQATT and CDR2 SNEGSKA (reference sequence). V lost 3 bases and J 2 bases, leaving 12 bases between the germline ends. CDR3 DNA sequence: TGCAGTGCTAGCCCAGGGAGGAACACAGATACGCAGTATTTT. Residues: CSASPGRNTDTQYF.

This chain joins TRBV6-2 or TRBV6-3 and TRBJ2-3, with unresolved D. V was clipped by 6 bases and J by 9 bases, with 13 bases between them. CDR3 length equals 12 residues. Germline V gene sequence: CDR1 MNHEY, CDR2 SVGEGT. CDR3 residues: CASSLLHATQYF. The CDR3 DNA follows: TGTGCCAGCAGCCTCCTCCATGCCACGCAGTATTTT.

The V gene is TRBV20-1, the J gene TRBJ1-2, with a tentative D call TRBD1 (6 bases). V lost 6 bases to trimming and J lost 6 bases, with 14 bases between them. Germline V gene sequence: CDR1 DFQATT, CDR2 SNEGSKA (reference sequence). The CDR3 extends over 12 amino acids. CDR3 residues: CSASRGADGYTF. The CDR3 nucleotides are TGCAGTGCGTCCAGGGGCGCGGATGGCTACACCTTC.